The sequence of this T cell receptor beta chain was determined in a study of CD8 T cells in ankylosing spondylitis. Study-level findings and limits: Clones linked to disease, bearing a CD8+ phenotype, were relatively rare in peripheral blood. Disease-associated clones were reportedly significantly overrepresented in matched ankylosing spondylitis synovial fluid. For ankylosing spondylitis blood, a TCR beta motif of 7 to 9 highly homologous variants appeared characteristic.

Concerning this clonotype: Its antigen is currently unknown.

J gave up 2 bases and V 0 bases, and 3 bases lay outside the gene matches. The CDR3 has 16 amino acids. Germline CDR1 and CDR2: MGHRA and YSYEKL. Quantitative 5'-RACE with molecular barcodes generated TCR beta libraries. TCRdb re-called the 5' RACE reads with MiXCR, one entry per CDR3 protein. This table has roughly 180,000 distinct CDR3 sequences, 9.5% to 15% appearing once. The chain carries TRBV4-1 and TRBJ2-1, with TRBD2 matching over 8 bases. Input material: blood, either unsorted or a sorted T cell fraction (not recorded which). The sequence came from a male donor with ankylosing spondylitis or in good health (not recorded which). CDR3 protein: CASSQDLTSAYNEQFF. In DNA, the CDR3 is TGCGCCAGCAGCCAAGATCTGACTAGCGCCTACAATGAGCAGTTCTTC.